This T cell receptor beta chain was profiled in a study of PD-1 blockade in classical Hodgkin lymphoma. Regarding the study as a whole: Complete responders started with a diversity level that resembled newly diagnosed patients at baseline.

For this clone: Antigen: not known. At one of its ends the junction is not consistent with the germline gene, which may arise from a read error.

Assay used: immunoSEQ multiplex PCR; TCRdb lists only in-frame clones, some missing. The sample yields about 40,000 clones, roughly 88% seen once. The CDR3 has 12 residues. Germline CDR1 is MGHDK and CDR2 is SYGVNS. No patient escaped relapse after autologous stem cell transplantation, and brentuximab vedotin exposure varied. This clonotype originated in a human donor with classical Hodgkin lymphoma. The V gene is TRBV25-1, the J gene TRBJ1-1; a possible D gene is TRBD1 (6 bases). Material: peripheral blood mononuclear cells (PBMCs), obtained before the second cycle of nivolumab. This CDR3 is CASSEFRQGHIF. The CDR3 DNA follows: TGTGCCAGCAGTGAATTTCGGCAGGGGCACATATTT.